These 7 T cell receptor beta chains share one sample of origin, sequenced in a study of T cells after yellow fever vaccination. TCRdb re-called the 5' RACE reads with MiXCR, one entry per CDR3 protein. The table records 250,000 to 350,000 distinct CDR3 sequences, 4% to 5.5% of them present only once. Specimen: PBMCs, collected 15 days after the yellow fever booster vaccination. Source of these receptors: a man aged 18 to 29 who received the YFV17D yellow fever vaccine.

This chain links TRBV9 with TRBJ2-4, with 9 bases matching TRBD1. This CDR3 contains 13 residues. CDR1 and CDR2 from the germline V gene are SGDLS and YYNGEE. V shed 4 bases, J shed 8 bases, and the junction held 4 bases outside the gene matches. CDR3 bases: TGTGCCAGCAGCATGGGACAGGGAGACATTCAGTACTTC. Its protein is CASSMGQGDIQYF. The full variable domain, in which reference TRBV9 and TRBJ2-4 provide the parts outside the CDR3, is DSGVTQTPKHLITATGQRVTLRCSPRSGDLSVYWYQQSLDQGLQFLIQYYNGEERAKGNILERFSAQQFPDLHSELNLSSLELGDSALYFCASSMGQGDIQYFGAGTRLSVL.

This clonotype was found many times. This sequence joins TRBV20-1 and TRBJ2-3; tentatively, D is TRBD2 (7 bases). V was pared by 1 base and J by 3 bases, with 14 bases between. Germline V lookup: CDR1 DFQATT, CDR2 SNEGSKA (reference sequence). The CDR3 covers 15 residues. As DNA, the CDR3 is TGCAGTGCTAGAGTTAGTGGGGGGGCTACAGATACGCAGTATTTT. Translating it yields CSARVSGGATDTQYF.

This chain links TRBV18 with TRBJ1-5; D gene unclear. Germline V gene data show CDR1 as KGHSH and CDR2 as LQKENI. The V and J ends lost 2 bases and 5 bases respectively, with 7 bases between them. This CDR3 has 13 amino acids. CDR3 protein: CASSPEGYQPQHF. The CDR3 region has the DNA TGTGCCAGCTCACCAGAGGGATATCAGCCCCAGCATTTT.

This clonotype was observed at least ten times. The chain carries TRBV15 and TRBJ2-7; 11 positions match TRBD1. The CDR3 is 15 amino acids. V lost 3 bases, J lost 4 bases, and 5 bases stayed unmatched. Per germline, CDR1 LNHNV and CDR2 YYDKDF (reference sequence). CDR3: CATSSPGQGVYEQYF. The CDR3, as DNA: TGTGCCACCAGCAGCCCGGGACAGGGGGTATACGAGCAGTACTTC.

This clonotype came up many times. The chain carries TRBV12-3 or TRBV12-4 and TRBJ2-3; 8 bases map to TRBD2. The J segment lost 2 bases and the V segment lost 3 bases, leaving 4 bases of the junction unmatched. This CDR3 is built from 15 residues. CDR3: CASSLVAGPTDTQYF. CDR3 sequence (DNA): TGTGCCAGCAGTTTGGTAGCGGGGCCCACAGATACGCAGTATTTT.

This clonotype was seen a few times. The V gene is TRBV7-9, the J gene TRBJ2-7; D is unclear. Germline loops: CDR1 SEHNR, CDR2 FQNEAQ (reference sequence). The CDR3 is 13 amino acids. V was clipped by 1 base and J by 5 bases, with 9 bases between them. CDR3 nucleotides: TGTGCCAGCAGCTTAGGGGGATCCCACGAGCAGTACGTC. Translation: CASSLGGSHEQYV.

This clonotype appeared a few times. This rearrangement joins TRBV20-1 to TRBJ2-1; perhaps TRBD2 as D (6 bases). The CDR3 spans 12 residues. Trimming stripped 7 bases from V and 9 bases from J, with 16 bases between. The germline V gene encodes CDR1 DFQATT and CDR2 SNEGSKA (reference sequence). Written as DNA, the CDR3 is TGCAGTGGGTTCCTAGCGCATGGTGAGCAGTTCTTC. The encoded protein is CSGFLAHGEQFF.